This is a list of T cell receptor beta chains from one sample in a study of cytomegalovirus exposure and HLA in healthy donors. Profiled with immunoSEQ multiplex PCR; TCRdb holds only in-frame clones, not every one. The top ten hold roughly 2.9% of the sample, which has roughly 110,000 clones, roughly four fifths seen once. The sequenced material came from PBMCs. Source of these receptors: a male donor in good health and CMV-seropositive. Both conserved end residues are part of each CDR3. A D gene is named only where the DNA matches it firmly. Some rows have no size entry. The others give once, few or many, or a class for an expanded clone.

TRBD2	TRBJ2-7	-	13	TRBV7-9	TGTGCCAGCAGCCCCCAGCGGGACTACGAGCAGTACTTC	CASSPQRDYEQYF
TRBD1	TRBJ1-5	-	15	TRBV5-1	TGCGCCAGCAGCCGCGAGGGACAGCAGAATCAGCCCCAGCATTTT	CASSREGQQNQPQHF
-	TRBJ2-7	-	13	TRBV7-3	TGTGCCAGCAGCTTACAGCGGAACTACGAGCAGTACTTC	CASSLQRNYEQYF
TRBD1	TRBJ2-2	-	16	TRBV18	TGTGCCAGCTCACCCCCCGGGACAGGACTTGAGCGGGAGCTGTTTTTT	CASSPPGTGLERELFF
TRBD2	TRBJ2-7	-	13	TRBV7-2	TGTGCCAGCAGCTCCGGACTAGAAGGTGAGCAGTACTTC	CASSSGLEGEQYF
-	TRBJ1-1	-	18	TRBV30	TGTGCCTGGAGTGTATCCCCATCACGACAGCCTCTGAACACTGAAGCTTTCTTT	CAWSVSPSRQPLNTEAFF
-	TRBJ2-1	-	13	TRBV30	TGTGCCTGGAGAAGGGGGGGGAACAATGAGCAGTTCTTC	CAWRRGGNNEQFF
-	TRBJ1-6	once	14	TRBV6-5	TGTGCCAGCAGACGGGACTCCTATAATTCACCCCTCCACTTT	CASRRDSYNSPLHF
TRBD2	TRBJ2-7	-	15	TRBV5-1	TGCGCCAGCAGCGTGACTAGCGGGGGCCGTTGGGAGCAGTACTTC	CASSVTSGGRWEQYF
-	TRBJ2-7	-	13	TRBV19	TGTGCCAGTAGTAACCGGGTCTCCTACGAGCAGTACTTC	CASSNRVSYEQYF
-	TRBJ2-7	once	14	TRBV28	TGTGCCAGCAGTTCCTACAGGGTGATCTACGAGCAGTACTTC	CASSSYRVIYEQYF
-	TRBJ2-3	-	13	TRBV6-4	TGTGCCAGCAGCCCCGGGTCCACAGATACGCAGTATTTT	CASSPGSTDTQYF
-	TRBJ1-5	-	15	TRBV9	TGTGCCAGCAGCGTAGGGGGGCAGAGCAATCAGCCCCAGCATTTT	CASSVGGQSNQPQHF
-	TRBJ2-5	-	13	TRBV7-7	TGTGCTAGCAGCTTAGCCGACAGTAAGACCCAGTACTTC	CASSLADSKTQYF
TRBD2	TRBJ2-3	-	16	TRBV7-3	TGTGCCAGCAGCTTTGGGACTAGCGGTAGCACAGATACGCAGTATTTT	CASSFGTSGSTDTQYF
TRBD2	TRBJ2-7	-	13	TRBV27	TGTGCCAGCAGGGCGGGGGGGGCTTACGAGCAGTACTTC	CASRAGGAYEQYF
TRBD2	TRBJ2-1	-	17	TRBV4-3	TGCGCCAGCAGCCAGGACTCAAGCGGGACTACCTACAATGAGCAGTTCTTC	CASSQDSSGTTYNEQFF
-	TRBJ2-7	-	11	TRBV27	TGTGCCAGCAGCAGGGGCTACGAGCAGTACTTC	CASSRGYEQYF
-	TRBJ1-6	-	16	TRBV4-2	TGTGCCAGCAGCCAGGATCCCGGGGGTAATAATTCACCCCTCAACTTT	CASSQDPGGNNSPLNF
TRBD2	TRBJ2-3	-	16	TRBV28	TGTGCCAGCAGTCCCTATAGCGGGAGTGGCGCAGATACGCAGTATTTT	CASSPYSGSGADTQYF
TRBD1	TRBJ1-1	-	11	TRBV27	TGTGCCAGCAGTTTCAGGGGGCAAGCTTTCTTT	CASSFRGQAFF
TRBD1	TRBJ2-1	-	15	TRBV4-3	TGCGCCAGCAGCCACTTGATCAGGGGGAACAATGAGCAGTTCTTC	CASSHLIRGNNEQFF
TRBD1	TRBJ1-5	-	18	TRBV25-1	TGTGCCAGCAGTGACACCTCCGGGACAGGACTTAGCAATCAGCCCCAGCATTTT	CASSDTSGTGLSNQPQHF
TRBD1	TRBJ2-7	-	14	TRBV25-1	TGTGCCAGCAGAAAGACAGGGGAGTCCTACGAGCAGTACTTC	CASRKTGESYEQYF
-	TRBJ2-5	-	15	TRBV2	TGTGCCAGCGTCTTAACAGGAGTTACCCAAGAGACCCAGTACTTC	CASVLTGVTQETQYF
TRBD2	TRBJ2-1	-	15	TRBV9	TGTGCCAGCACCACGACTAGCGGGGGGGCCCGTGAGCAGTTCTTC	CASTTTSGGAREQFF